Reported below is one T cell receptor (beta chain). Its antigen is unidentified. TCRdb keeps only in-frame clones here, not all; method: immunoSEQ multiplex PCR. Of 110,000 or so clones listed, approximately 87% are singletons. The data derive from a study of T cell responses to AZD1222 COVID-19 vaccine. General study results and limits: Compared with day 0, the breadth and depth of the Spike-specific TCR repertoire rose significantly after two doses of AZD1222. Mapped onto spike, vaccine-associated CD4 TCRs spanned it and were dominant at 160-218 and 743-854.

Trimming left V 5 bases short and J 4 bases short, with 15 bases between. The V gene's germline CDR1 is SGHRS and CDR2 YFSETQ. The CDR3 consists of 14 residues. This receptor was taken from an adult in good health. The chain is built from TRBV5-1 and TRBJ1-2, with D possibly TRBD1 on 5 matching bases. Sequencing used peripheral blood, obtained on day 0 of AZD1222 vaccination. The CDR3 reads CASRVGTAGYGYTF. The CDR3, as DNA: TGCGCCAGCAGGGTTGGGACGGCGGGCTATGGCTACACCTTC.